The 5 T cell receptor beta chains listed next were all sequenced from one sample in a study of molecular identifiers for immune sequencing clone quantification. TCRdb itself ran the PCR reads through MiXCR, one entry per CDR3 protein. Counted here are about 320,000 distinct CDR3 sequences, about 20% occurring once; the ten biggest clones make up approximately 0.8%. Sequenced input: naive CD8+ T cells from blood, with Jurkat cell RNA spiked in. Subset in this sample: FACS-sorted CD8+CD4-CCR7+CD45RA+ naive T cells. The receptors come from a human donor in good health. Some libraries in this study had Jurkat cell RNA spiked in.

Comment on this clonotype: A much larger clone is a single base away; this may be a read error. The genes are TRBV29-1 and TRBJ2-7; a weak D match, TRBD1 (5 bases). This CDR3 is 18 amino acids long. CDR1 is SQVTM, CDR2 ANQGSEA, per germline. V was clipped by 3 bases and J by 4 bases, with 28 bases between them. CDR3 sequence (DNA): TGCAGCGTTGAGTCCGGCAGGGAACTCCACTCTGCCGCATACGAGCAGTACTTC. This sequence encodes CSVESGRELHSAAYEQYF.

This clonotype has ten or more counts. This rearrangement joins TRBV4-1 to TRBJ1-6; 9 nucleotides align to TRBD1. The CDR3 loop spans 19 amino acids. Trimming removed 0 bases from V and 8 bases from J; junction bases left unmatched: 14. The germline CDR1 and CDR2 sequences are MGHRA and YSYEKL. CDR3 nucleotide sequence: TGCGCCAGCAGCCAAGATCAACGTTTGTGGACAGGGGATCATTCACCCCTCCACTTT. Its protein is CASSQDQRLWTGDHSPLHF.

This clonotype has just a few counts. V is TRBV3-1 and J is TRBJ2-4; D is perhaps TRBD1 (6 bases). CDR1 LGHDT and CDR2 YNNKEL come from the germline V gene (reference sequence). The V end was cut by 1 base, the J end by 8 bases, with 15 bases between. The CDR3 is 15 amino acids. The CDR3 coding sequence is TGTGCCAGCAGCCAAGTTGCAGGGGCCCTGGACATTCAGTACTTC. Translation gives CASSQVAGALDIQYF.

This clonotype was seen a few times. The V and J genes are TRBV10-3 and TRBJ1-3; tentative D call: TRBD1 (5 bases). V lost 4 bases and J lost 3, with 13 bases in between. The CDR3 totals 15 residues. CDR1 and CDR2 (germline): ENHRY, SYGVKD. In DNA form, the CDR3 reads TGTGCCATCAGTGTTGATGGGACCGGTGGAAACACCATATATTTT. Protein sequence: CAISVDGTGGNTIYF.

This clonotype appeared a few times. The chain carries TRBV25-1 and TRBJ2-2; 8 bases are shared with TRBD1. V lost 6 bases, J lost 7 bases, and 7 bases stayed unmatched. Germline loops: CDR1 MGHDK, CDR2 SYGVNS. The CDR3 sequence is 14 residues long. The CDR3 bases are TGTGCCAGCAGCCCCCCTGGACAGGGCGGGGAGCTGTTTTTT. Residues: CASSPPGQGGELFF.